One and the same sample provided the 17 T cell receptor delta chains below, sequenced in a study of gamma-delta T cells after stem cell transplantation listed by TCRdb under 2016. Library preparation employed RT-PCR. Sequenced using an Illumina MiSeq. In TCRdb, clones were called once more from the public reads by CATT, and rows of identical DNA were later combined. The sample data list around 3,000 delta-chain clones, and 30% of these were observed just once. The biggest ten clones account for around a quarter of the sample. Source material: gamma-delta T cells. All receptors derive from a human donor. It is not recorded whose cells these are; they may come from a transplant donor.

As to this clone: A read error likely explains this, since a far larger clone differs by one base. The rearrangement links TRDV2 to TRDJ1, with a possible D match to TRDD3 (5 bases). The CDR3 sequence is 15 residues long. CDR1 is GEAIGNYY and CDR2 is EKD in the germline V gene. Trimming took off 3 bases at V and 1 base at J, with 14 bases between the two ends. This CDR3 is CACDAVGTRTDKLIF. DNA for the CDR3: TGTGCCTGTGACGCCGTGGGGACTCGCACCGATAAACTCATCTTT.

This clone was recorded a few times. This chain links TRDV2 with TRDJ1; 11 nucleotides align to TRDD3. Germline loops: CDR1 GEAIGNYY, CDR2 EKD. This CDR3 is built from 16 residues. V dropped 3 bases and J dropped 4; count of bases not matched to a gene: 9. CDR3 DNA: TGTGCCTGTGACTTAGTGGGGGATACGCGGGACGATAAACTCATCTTT. It yields the protein CACDLVGDTRDDKLIF.

This clone came up a few times. The rearrangement links TRDV2 to TRDJ1; TRDD3 agrees at 7 bases. This CDR3 has 16 residues. The germline gives CDR1 GEAIGNYY, CDR2 EKD. Trimming took 1 base from V and 1 from J; bases not matched to a gene: 8. This CDR3 is CACDTLEWGTTDKLIF. CDR3 DNA: TGTGCCTGTGACACTTTGGAGTGGGGGACCACCGATAAACTCATCTTT.

Details on this clone: Just one base apart from a much larger clone, this may be a read error. This chain joins TRDV2 and TRDJ3, with TRDD3 matching 8 bases. The length of the CDR3 is 21 residues. Germline assignment: CDR1 GEAIGNYY and CDR2 EKD. CDR3 nucleotide sequence: TGTGCCTGTGACAGAGTTGGTGGGGGATTCCTCATCTCCTGGGACACCCGACAGGTGTTTTTC. This sequence encodes CACDRVGGGFLISWDTRQVFF.

This clone came up a few times. The genes are TRDV2 and TRDJ1; 12 bases agree with TRDD3. J lost 0 bases, V lost 0 bases, and 10 bases had no gene match. This CDR3 is built from 19 residues. The germline V gene has CDR1 GEAIGNYY and CDR2 EKD. The CDR3 bases are TGTGCCTGTGACACCTTACTGGGGGATACTCCTGTTTACACCGATAAACTCATCTTT. Encoded protein: CACDTLLGDTPVYTDKLIF.

By its share, this clone is medium-sized. The chain is built from TRDV2 and TRDJ3; 9 bases are a match to TRDD3. V shed 1 base and J 0 bases; nucleotides not matched to a gene: 9. The germline CDR1 and CDR2 sequences are GEAIGNYY and EKD. This CDR3 spans 20 amino acids. CDR3 in amino acids: CACDTTGLGDRSWDTRQMFF. CDR3 bases: TGTGCCTGTGACACTACGGGGCTGGGGGATCGCTCCTGGGACACCCGACAGATGTTTTTC.

This clone was counted only a few times. This chain uses TRDV2 with TRDJ1; 8 positions agree with TRDD3. Per the germline V gene, CDR1 is GEAIGNYY and CDR2 is EKD. The CDR3 loop spans 16 amino acids. J lost 0 bases, V lost 5 bases, and 10 bases had no gene match. CDR3 sequence: CACVSLGDPYTDKLIF. In DNA, the CDR3 is TGTGCCTGTGTATCTCTGGGGGACCCGTACACCGATAAACTCATCTTT.

To note about this clone: A far larger clone differs by one base, so this is likely a read error. In the same sample, other DNA sequences code for this CDR3. J is TRDJ1 and V is TRDV2; possibly TRDD3 for D (5 bases). The CDR3 extends over 17 amino acids. V was pared by 4 bases and J by 0 bases, with 20 bases between. Germline values: CDR1 GEAIGNYY, CDR2 EKD. CDR3 DNA: TGTGCCTGTGATCCTCTCACGGGGAAGAATTACACCGATAAACTCATCTTT. Residues: CACDPLTGKNYTDKLIF.

This clone is medium-sized by share. The V and J genes are TRDV2 and TRDJ1, with 12 nucleotides matching TRDD3. The CDR3 loop spans 21 amino acids. CDR1 and CDR2 (germline): GEAIGNYY, EKD. The V segment lost 1 base and the J segment 1 base; nucleotides outside the gene matches: 18. CDR3 DNA sequence: TGTGCCTGTGACACAATCTCTCTTACTGGGGGATACCTAACCTCCACCGATAAACTCATCTTT. This encodes CACDTISLTGGYLTSTDKLIF.

Regarding this clone: A far larger clone is one base from this, pointing to a likely read error. The chain combines TRDV2 with TRDJ1; 8 bases agree with TRDD3. The CDR3 is 20 residues long. Germline V lookup: CDR1 GEAIGNYY, CDR2 EKD. CDR3 bases: TGTGCCTGTAACACTCTCCGCTTGGGGGATTGGGACAAGCTCGACGATAAACTCATCTTT. Translation gives CACNTLRLGDWDKLDDKLIF.

Sample share makes this clone medium-sized. The gene calls are TRDV2 and TRDJ1; D is unclear. Germline V lookup: CDR1 GEAIGNYY, CDR2 EKD. This CDR3 is built from 16 residues. With 3 bases removed from V and 2 bases from J, the gap between germline ends came to 18 bases. The CDR3 coding sequence is TGTGCCTGTGACGGGCTAGGCGGGACGGGGACCGATAAACTCATCTTT. Protein sequence: CACDGLGGTGTDKLIF.

This clone is deemed medium-sized (0.01 to 0.1%). V is TRDV2 and J is TRDJ1; tentative D call: TRDD3 (5 bases). CDR1 is GEAIGNYY, CDR2 EKD, per germline. V was pared by 0 bases and J by 0 bases, with 22 bases between. The CDR3 spans 19 residues. The DNA for the CDR3 is TGTGCCTGTGACACCGTTAATTTCGGGGGGTCGGGATACACCGATAAACTCATCTTT. It encodes CACDTVNFGGSGYTDKLIF.

As to this clone: It is likely a read error: a sequence one base away is far more abundant. The chain links TRDV2 to TRDJ1, with D possibly matching TRDD3 (6 bases). V was pared by 3 bases and J by 1 base, with 29 bases between. In germline, CDR1 is GEAIGNYY, CDR2 EKD. CDR3 length: 20 amino acids. CDR3 nucleotide sequence: TGTGCCTGTGACCCATTGGTCCCTGAGCTGAGGGATAAGGGCACCGATAAACTCATCTTT. It encodes CACDPLVPELRDKGTDKLIF.

This clone was recorded a few times. This likely traces to a read error, being one base from a far larger clone. The chain uses TRDV2 and TRDJ1, with D hard to call. The CDR3 spans 18 residues. CDR1 and CDR2 (germline): GEAIGNYY, EKD. Trimming cost V 3 bases and J 0 bases, with 22 bases left between them. CDR3 nucleotide sequence: TGTGCCTGTGACGCCCTGCTGACACCGAATTCATACACCGATAAACTCATCTTT. Residues: CACDALLTPNSYTDKLIF.

This clone is termed medium-sized. J is TRDJ1 and V is TRDV3; the D gene is possibly TRDD3 (6 bases). Trimming took 3 bases from V and 4 from J, leaving 36 bases between them. Germline CDR1 and CDR2: TVYSNPD and GDNSRS (reference sequence). The CDR3 has 20 residues. CDR3 DNA: TGTGCCTTCGCCTTGGATCCGGTGGAGGTGGGGGTTACAGGAATCGATAAACTCATCTTT. Its protein product is CAFALDPVEVGVTGIDKLIF.

This sequence joins TRDV2 and TRDJ1; TRDD3 matches 7 bases. Germline V CDR1 and CDR2: GEAIGNYY, EKD. V shed 0 bases, J shed 5 bases, and the junction held 8 bases outside the gene matches. The CDR3 is made up of 15 amino acids. The CDR3 DNA reads as TGTGCCTGTGACACCGTTGGTCTTGGGGGAGATAAACTCATCTTT. Protein: CACDTVGLGGDKLIF.

The chain combines TRDV2 with TRDJ1, with 11 bases fitting TRDD3. Germline V gene lookup returns CDR1 GEAIGNYY and CDR2 EKD. The V segment lost 0 bases and the J segment 3 bases; nucleotides outside the gene matches: 11. This CDR3 has 18 amino acids. CDR3 residues: CACDTVSLGDKGSDKLIF. As DNA, the CDR3 is TGTGCCTGTGACACCGTTTCACTGGGGGATAAGGGGTCCGATAAACTCATCTTT.